This T cell receptor beta chain stems from a study of blood T cell repertoires in COVID-19. About the study: The United States, Italy and Spain supplied acute and convalescent COVID-19 samples.

Sequencing was performed with immunoSEQ multiplex PCR; in TCRdb, only in-frame clones are kept and a portion is missing. The sample has 120,000 to 150,000 clones; roughly 84% are singletons. CDR3 length: 13 residues. In regard to this clone: Its ends do not fully match the called genes, so a read error is possible.

The TCR originated in a woman between 45 and 60 years old who had been exposed to COVID-19. The specimen was PBMCs or T cells enriched from blood (not recorded which). The V call is TRBV12-3 or TRBV12-4, the J call TRBJ2-5; possible D gene TRBD1, 5 bases. CDR3 sequence reads: CACSAWGKETQYF. The DNA for the CDR3 is TGTGCCTGCAGCGCCTGGGGCAAAGAGACCCAGTACTTC.